Below, 17 T cell receptor beta chains from the same sample are listed, as sequenced in a study of blood T cell repertoires in COVID-19. Assay: immunoSEQ multiplex PCR; the TCRdb copy retains only in-frame clones and omits some. The sample carries over 300,000 clones, 70% to 90% recorded once. The sample was PBMCs or T cells enriched from blood (not recorded which). These receptors were collected from a woman aged 25 to 39 who had recovered from COVID-19.

V usage is TRBV10-1 and J usage is TRBJ2-3, with D tentatively TRBD2 (6 bases). The ends were cut back, 5 bases at V and 5 bases at J, with 8 bases in the middle. This CDR3 is 12 amino acids long. From germline, CDR1 is WNHNN and CDR2 SYGVQD (reference sequence). The CDR3 protein is CASSWDLDTQYF. CDR3 nucleotides: TGCGCCAGCAGTTGGGACTTAGATACGCAGTATTTT.

This clone was counted between two and nine times. The chain couples TRBV2 to TRBJ1-2; D is undetermined. V lost 5 bases and J lost 5, with 6 bases in between. Germline lookup yields CDR1 SNHLY and CDR2 FYNNEI. This CDR3 comprises 11 residues. In DNA form, the CDR3 reads TGTGCCAGCAGTTGGGAGTATGGCTACACCTTC. This gives the protein CASSWEYGYTF.

A few counts support this clone. This chain joins TRBV6-5 and TRBJ1-1; D is unresolved. The V end lost 5 bases, the J end lost 1 base, and 5 bases lay between the germline ends. The CDR3 covers 12 residues. Germline-derived CDR1 and CDR2 are MNHEY and SVGAGI. CDR3 residues: CASSRGNTEAFF. CDR3 coding DNA: TGTGCCAGCAGTCGGGGGAACACTGAAGCTTTCTTT.

This chain uses TRBV6-5 with TRBJ1-1, with D uncertain. The CDR3 runs 13 residues. Germline CDR1 is MNHEY and CDR2 is SVGAGI. V gave up 8 bases and J gave up 1 base, with 11 bases separating them. The CDR3: CASVGRWNTEAFF. CDR3 in DNA: TGTGCCAGCGTGGGCAGATGGAACACTGAAGCTTTCTTT.

The gene calls are TRBV29-1 and TRBJ1-2; no firm D call. V dropped 3 bases and J dropped 8 bases, with 16 bases sitting between them. This CDR3 comprises 13 residues. Per the germline V gene, CDR1 is SQVTM and CDR2 is ANQGSEA. CDR3 coding DNA: TGCAGCGTTGACTGGGCCCTCATACCGGGCTACACCTTC. Its translation: CSVDWALIPGYTF.

A remark on this clone: The junction does not match germline at one end; this may be a read error. The chain employs TRBV12-3 or TRBV12-4 and TRBJ2-1; 9 nucleotides agree with TRBD2. The CDR3 extends over 13 amino acids. CDR3 region: CASSLGGGGDSVF. Here the CDR3 DNA reads TGTGCCAGCAGTTTAGGTGGCGGGGGGGACTCGGTCTTC.

Only one count was recorded for this clone. The chain carries TRBV12-3 or TRBV12-4 and TRBJ1-2, with no clear D. Trimming pared 5 bases from V and 7 bases from J, leaving 14 bases between. This CDR3 is 13 amino acids long. CDR3 sequence reads: CASSPPPPGGYTF. CDR3 DNA: TGTGCCAGCAGTCCCCCGCCGCCGGGTGGCTACACCTTC.

This sequence joins TRBV27 and TRBJ2-2; D call uncertain. The CDR3 is made up of 13 amino acids. The germline V gene encodes CDR1 MNHEY and CDR2 SMNVEV (reference sequence). V lost 3 bases and J 3 bases, leaving 5 bases between the germline ends. The CDR3: CASSFVYTGELFF. The CDR3, as DNA: TGTGCCAGCAGTTTCGTCTACACCGGGGAGCTGTTTTTT.

The V gene is TRBV5-1, the J gene TRBJ1-1; perhaps TRBD1 as D (5 bases). V lost 5 bases and J lost 2, with 16 bases in between. There are 15 residues in the CDR3. Germline V gives CDR1 SGHRS, CDR2 YFSETQ. CDR3 residues: CASRAQGRVNTEAFF. CDR3 bases: TGCGCCAGCAGAGCCCAGGGAAGAGTTAACACTGAAGCTTTCTTT.

The rearrangement joins TRBV3-1 (or the pseudogene TRBV3-2) to TRBJ1-4, with D tentatively TRBD1 (5 bases). Germline V CDR1 and CDR2: LGHDT, YNNKEL (reference sequence). Trimming took off 3 bases at V and 7 bases at J, with 18 bases between the two ends. The CDR3 covers 16 residues. The CDR3 loop reads CASSHSLRASSEKLFF. The CDR3 DNA is TGTGCCAGCAGCCACAGCCTCAGGGCCTCTAGTGAAAAACTGTTTTTT.

The CDR3 DNA reads as TGCGCCAGCAGCCGACGGACGTGGGAGAACTATGGCTACACCTTC. Amino acid sequence: CASSRRTWENYGYTF. J is TRBJ1-2 and V is TRBV4-3, with unresolved D. This CDR3 region has 15 residues. V dropped 4 bases and J dropped 2 bases, with 14 bases sitting between them. CDR1 LGHNA and CDR2 YSLEER come from the germline V gene.

The rearrangement uses TRBV13 and TRBJ2-3; TRBD2 aligns across 12 bases. V was clipped by 4 bases and J by 0 bases; unmatched bases: 8. The CDR3 has 18 residues. From germline, CDR1 is PRHDT and CDR2 FYEKMQ (reference sequence). CDR3 region: CASSSPELAGGSTDTQYF. CDR3 sequence (DNA): TGTGCCAGCAGCTCCCCTGAACTAGCGGGGGGCAGCACAGATACGCAGTATTTT.

The chain combines TRBV30 with TRBJ1-2; possibly TRBD1 for D (5 bases). CDR3 size: 17 residues. The germline V gene encodes CDR1 GTSNPN and CDR2 SVGIG (reference sequence). V lost 2 bases to trimming and J lost 1 base, with 20 bases between them. CDR3 region: CAWSRRGLAPFNYGYTF. CDR3 coding DNA: TGTGCCTGGAGTCGGCGGGGGTTGGCCCCATTTAACTATGGCTACACCTTC.

The chain combines TRBV9 with TRBJ1-1, with 7 nucleotides matching TRBD1. The CDR3 is 15 residues long. V lost 4 bases and J lost 3; bases outside the gene matches: 9. Looked up from germline, CDR1 is SGDLS and CDR2 is YYNGEE. The CDR3 spells CASSPSTGMDTEAFF. CDR3 bases: TGTGCCAGCAGCCCTTCGACAGGGATGGACACTGAAGCTTTCTTT.

The genes are TRBV9 and TRBJ2-3; 9 nucleotides agree with TRBD1. V shed 3 bases, J shed 0 bases, and the junction held 5 bases outside the gene matches. The CDR3 has 16 amino acids. CDR1 SGDLS and CDR2 YYNGEE come from the germline V gene. The CDR3 loop reads CASSAWDRESTDTQYF. In DNA, the CDR3 is TGTGCCAGCAGCGCCTGGGACAGGGAGAGCACAGATACGCAGTATTTT.

This clone was picked up a small number of times. The chain combines TRBV4-3 with TRBJ2-3, with D hard to call. V was trimmed by 3 bases and J by 5 bases, leaving 9 bases between them. The CDR3 is 13 residues long. Germline CDR1 reads LGHNA; CDR2 reads YSLEER. The CDR3, as DNA: TGCGCCAGCAGCCAGCAGGTAGGAGATACGCAGTATTTT. This codes for CASSQQVGDTQYF.

The chain combines TRBV5-1 with TRBJ1-2, with TRBD1 matching over 9 bases. CDR1 and CDR2 (germline): SGHRS, YFSETQ. The CDR3 runs 17 residues. V was clipped by 5 bases and J by 3 bases; unmatched bases: 14. CDR3 DNA: TGCGCCAGCAGACGAGGGACAGGGACCCAGTGGGACTATGGCTACACCTTC. Its translation is CASRRGTGTQWDYGYTF.